The 30 T cell receptor beta chains listed next were all sequenced from one sample in a study of T-cell reconstitution after alpha-beta-depleted transplantation in children (dated by TCRdb to 2016 to 2018). Library prep was done by PCR. Instrument used: Illumina HiSeq 2500. TCR library preparation used molecular barcoding, with unique molecular identifiers applied to normalize quantification of the TCRbeta repertoire. TCRdb reanalyzed the raw reads on its own, using fastp at Q25 for trimming and MiXCR for clone calling, and kept in-frame beta chains. CDR3 protein sequences are deduplicated, and each keeps its most common genes and DNA. In this sample the table shows more than 550,000 distinct CDR3 sequences, more than 9% of which occur a single time. Clones ranked in the top ten supply 3.5% to 5% of the sample. Sequencing used PBMCs from the stem cell graft donor, obtained from the stem cell graft. These receptors originate from a human donor who donated a stem cell graft to a child with acute myeloid leukemia.

This clonotype was detected a few times. The V call is TRBV7-2, the J call TRBJ1-1; the D gene is possibly TRBD1 (5 bases). The V gene's germline CDR1 is SGHTA and CDR2 FQGNSA. Trimming removed 7 bases from V and 1 base from J, with 19 bases in between. The CDR3 is made up of 16 amino acids. The CDR3 coding sequence is TGTGCCAGCAACCATCTTTTTACGGGACCGAACACTGAAGCTTTCTTT. This gives the protein CASNHLFTGPNTEAFF.

This clonotype was detected ten times or more. The chain employs TRBV12-3 or TRBV12-4 and TRBJ1-1; D remains ambiguous. Trimming took off 8 bases at V and 4 bases at J, with 14 bases between the two ends. The CDR3 totals 13 residues. This chain's CDR3 is CASGTRWGTEAFF. The CDR3 coding sequence is TGTGCCAGCGGCACCAGGTGGGGCACTGAAGCTTTCTTT.

This clonotype was recorded a few times. The J gene is TRBJ2-2, the V gene TRBV28; D is uncertain. The CDR3 has 11 amino acids. The germline V gene encodes CDR1 MDHEN and CDR2 SYDVKM. The V gene lost 7 bases and the J gene lost 6 bases, with 6 bases spanning the gap. The CDR3 coding sequence is TGTGCCAGCAAATCCTCCGGGGAGCTGTTTTTT. Its protein product is CASKSSGELFF.

In this sample, this clonotype turned up a few times. V usage is TRBV5-5 and J usage is TRBJ2-3, with D unresolved. Germline V gene lookup returns CDR1 SGHKS and CDR2 YYEKEE (reference sequence). The V end lost 2 bases, the J end lost 0 bases, and 10 bases lay between the germline ends. This CDR3 is 15 amino acids long. The CDR3 here is CASSLDNRSTDTQYF. The CDR3 DNA sequence: TGTGCCAGCAGCTTAGACAACCGGAGCACAGATACGCAGTATTTT. The full variable domain, its missing parts supplied by reference TRBV5-5 and TRBJ2-3, is DAGVTQSPTHLIKTRGQQVTLRCSPISGHKSVSWYQQVLGQGPQFIFQYYEKEERGRGNFPDRFSARQFPNYSSELNVNALLLGDSALYLCASSLDNRSTDTQYFGPGTRLTVL.

This clonotype was found a few times. This chain uses TRBV3-1 with TRBJ1-1; no firm D call. CDR1 and CDR2 (germline): LGHDT, YNNKEL (reference sequence). This CDR3 contains 13 residues. V lost 5 bases and J lost 6, with 13 bases in between. The CDR3 loop is CASSKSEAAEAFF. In DNA form, the CDR3 reads TGTGCCAGCAGCAAGTCCGAGGCGGCTGAAGCTTTCTTT.

The sample holds a few counts of this clonotype. The J gene is TRBJ2-7, the V gene TRBV6-2 or TRBV6-3; D possibly corresponds to TRBD2 (5 bases). In germline, CDR1 is MNHEY, CDR2 SVGEGT. There are 18 residues in the CDR3. Trimming removed 0 bases at V and 2 bases at J, with 20 bases between. The CDR3 region has the DNA TGTGCCAGCAGTTACTCGAGTACGGCGGGTGAGATCACCTACGAGCAGTACTTC. Protein sequence: CASSYSSTAGEITYEQYF.

This clonotype was counted between two and nine times. This chain uses TRBV29-1 with TRBJ2-7, with 9 bases matching TRBD1. The CDR3 runs 13 residues. J was trimmed by 6 bases and V by 7 bases; bases with no gene match: 10. CDR1 is SQVTM, CDR2 ANQGSEA, per germline. This chain's CDR3 is CSAADRGQAEQYF. The CDR3 DNA sequence: TGCAGCGCCGCGGACAGGGGTCAGGCCGAGCAGTACTTC.

This clonotype was found many times. The chain is built from TRBV6-5 and TRBJ2-1, with 10 bases matching TRBD1. V trimming: 0 bases; J trimming: 5 bases; junction bases outside the gene matches: 7. Per the germline V gene, CDR1 is MNHEY and CDR2 is SVGAGI. This CDR3 has 17 amino acids. The CDR3: CASSYSRGQGFDNEQFF. The CDR3 nucleotides are TGTGCCAGCAGTTACTCGCGGGGACAGGGGTTTGACAATGAGCAGTTCTTC.

The sample holds many counts of this clonotype. DNA for the CDR3: TGCAGCGTTGAAGGGAGGCGGGGAGGGGCGGGTGAGCAGTTCTTC. Protein sequence: CSVEGRRGGAGEQFF. The rearrangement links TRBV29-1 to TRBJ2-1; 7 nucleotides line up with TRBD2. V was pared by 1 base and J by 9 bases, with 12 bases of the junction left unmatched. Germline lookup yields CDR1 SQVTM and CDR2 ANQGSEA. This CDR3 has 15 amino acids.

This chain joins TRBV10-3 and TRBJ2-5; D gene ambiguous. The CDR3 totals 13 residues. The V end was cut by 4 bases, the J end by 2 bases, with 8 bases between. In germline, CDR1 is ENHRY, CDR2 SYGVKD. The CDR3: CAISVGRQETQYF. In DNA form, the CDR3 reads TGTGCCATCAGTGTTGGCAGGCAAGAGACCCAGTACTTC.

This clonotype was detected many times. The CDR3 sequence: CASRGGSYEQYF. The CDR3 DNA follows: TGTGCCAGCAGGGGGGGCTCCTACGAGCAGTACTTC. This sequence joins TRBV25-1 and TRBJ2-7; D is perhaps TRBD2 (6 bases). CDR3 length: 12 residues. Trimming took 6 bases from V and 0 from J, leaving 6 bases between them. Germline V lookup: CDR1 MGHDK, CDR2 SYGVNS.

This clonotype was counted many times. This chain links TRBV12-3 or TRBV12-4 with TRBJ1-1; D not resolved. The CDR3 is 11 amino acids. Trimming pared 7 bases from V and 5 bases from J, leaving 8 bases between. The CDR3 coding sequence is TGTGCCAGCACTGTAAGGACTGAAGCTTTCTTT. Residues: CASTVRTEAFF.

This clonotype occurred a few times. The gene calls are TRBV29-1 and TRBJ2-1, with 10 nucleotides matching TRBD2. Germline V gene sequence: CDR1 SQVTM, CDR2 ANQGSEA. The CDR3 covers 15 residues. V shed 3 bases and J 9 bases; nucleotides not matched to a gene: 11. CDR3 region: CSVDPSGSARGEQFF. In nucleotides, the CDR3 is TGCAGCGTTGACCCTAGCGGGAGCGCAAGGGGTGAGCAGTTCTTC.

The gene calls are TRBV29-1 and TRBJ2-7; 8 bases fit TRBD1. Trimming at V came to 7 bases and at J to 3 bases, leaving 5 bases not matched to a gene. Germline V lookup: CDR1 SQVTM, CDR2 ANQGSEA. The CDR3 is made up of 12 amino acids. The DNA of the CDR3 is TGCAGCGCAACAGGACAGGGCTACGAGCAGTACTTC. This encodes CSATGQGYEQYF.

This clonotype was detected only a few times. The V gene is TRBV28, the J gene TRBJ2-3, with TRBD1 matching 8 bases. Germline trimming cut 6 bases from V and 1 base from J; bases unmatched to any gene: 9. The CDR3 has 16 amino acids. Germline CDR1 reads MDHEN; CDR2 reads SYDVKM. CDR3 sequence: CASSPLGGQGTDTQYF. DNA for the CDR3: TGTGCCAGCAGCCCTCTGGGGGGACAGGGCACAGATACGCAGTATTTT.

About this clonotype itself: A clone one base away is much larger, so this may be a read error. The chain combines TRBV4-1 with TRBJ2-2, with TRBD1 identical over 7 bases. Germline lookup yields CDR1 MGHRA and CDR2 YSYEKL. The CDR3 extends over 15 amino acids. The CDR3 region has the DNA TGCGCCAGCAGCCCGAGGACAGGCGTCACCAGGGAGCTGTTTTTT. As protein: CASSPRTGVTRELFF.

This clonotype was seen more than once but under ten times. The V call is TRBV29-1, the J call TRBJ2-1; the match to TRBD2 covers 15 bases. Germline V lookup: CDR1 SQVTM, CDR2 ANQGSEA. The CDR3 has 17 residues. V shed 4 bases and J 4 bases; nucleotides not matched to a gene: 8. This CDR3 reads CSVGGPGLAGGYNEQFF. The CDR3 coding sequence is TGCAGCGTTGGGGGACCGGGACTAGCGGGAGGATACAATGAGCAGTTCTTC.

This clonotype was observed a few times. The chain couples TRBV20-1 to TRBJ2-1, with D tentatively TRBD2 (5 bases). There are 10 residues in the CDR3. Germline loops: CDR1 DFQATT, CDR2 SNEGSKA (reference sequence). V was clipped by 6 bases and J by 10 bases, with 10 bases between them. This chain's CDR3 is CSASDFEQFF. The DNA of the CDR3 is TGCAGTGCCTCGGACTTCGAGCAGTTCTTC.

The chain carries TRBV7-2 and TRBJ2-3; D tentatively reads TRBD1 or TRBD2 (5 bases each). CDR1 and CDR2 from the germline V gene are SGHTA and FQGNSA. This CDR3 contains 13 residues. V lost 5 bases to trimming and J lost 7 bases, with 13 bases between them. The CDR3 region is CASSQGPAYTQYF. CDR3 nucleotide sequence: TGTGCCAGCAGCCAGGGACCGGCGTATACGCAGTATTTT.

The J gene is TRBJ2-5, the V gene TRBV12-3 or TRBV12-4; possible D gene TRBD1, 5 bases. The CDR3 spans 13 residues. Trimming pared 7 bases from V and 1 base from J, leaving 10 bases between. The CDR3 DNA reads TGTGCCAGCAACCTAGACAGCCAAGAGACCCAGTACTTC. Its translation is CASNLDSQETQYF.

There are many counts of this clonotype. J is TRBJ2-2 and V is TRBV19; TRBD1 matches 8 bases. CDR1 is LNHDA and CDR2 is SQIVND in the germline V gene (reference sequence). Germline trimming cut 10 bases from V and 2 bases from J; bases unmatched to any gene: 9. This CDR3 spans 15 amino acids. This CDR3 is CATQTTGANTGELFF. The CDR3 region has the DNA TGTGCCACTCAGACGACAGGGGCCAACACCGGGGAGCTGTTTTTT.

V usage is TRBV28 and J usage is TRBJ1-2; the D is unclear. Trimming stripped 6 bases from V and 0 bases from J, with 8 bases between. This CDR3 has 13 amino acids. Germline lookup yields CDR1 MDHEN and CDR2 SYDVKM. The CDR3 DNA reads as TGTGCCAGCAGGCCGGGCCCTAACTATGGCTACACCTTC. This gives the protein CASRPGPNYGYTF.

A few counts support this clonotype. The rearrangement uses TRBV29-1 and TRBJ2-7; 10 nucleotides match TRBD2. Trimming removed 7 bases from V and 4 bases from J; junction bases left unmatched: 10. Germline V gene sequence: CDR1 SQVTM, CDR2 ANQGSEA. CDR3 size: 14 residues. CDR3 coding DNA: TGCAGCGGAATAGCGGGAGGCAACGTTTACGAGCAGTACTTC. Translating it yields CSGIAGGNVYEQYF.

The rearrangement joins TRBV12-3 or TRBV12-4 to TRBJ2-1; no clear D gene. Trimming pared 5 bases from V and 7 bases from J, leaving 12 bases between. The CDR3 runs 13 residues. The CDR3 nucleotides are TGTGCCAGCAGTCGGCCCCCAGCGAATGAGCAGTTCTTC. It translates to CASSRPPANEQFF.

This clonotype was seen a handful of times. The V and J genes are TRBV24-1 and TRBJ2-1; 10 bases are shared with TRBD2. CDR3 length equals 16 residues. Germline loops: CDR1 KGHDR, CDR2 SFDVKD. V trimming: 9 bases; J trimming: 1 base; junction bases outside the gene matches: 8. In DNA, the CDR3 is TGTGCCACCGCTACGCCGACTAGCGGGTCCTACAATGAGCAGTTCTTC. Translating gives CATATPTSGSYNEQFF.

J is TRBJ2-3 and V is TRBV2; TRBD2 is a possible D gene (5 bases). Trimming removed 8 bases at V and 2 bases at J, with 14 bases between. The CDR3 runs 14 residues. From germline, CDR1 is SNHLY and CDR2 FYNNEI. The CDR3 region is CASGPEASTDTQYF. CDR3 DNA: TGTGCCAGCGGTCCGGAGGCCTCCACAGATACGCAGTATTTT. Combining the CDR3 with reference TRBV2 and TRBJ2-3 gives the whole variable domain EPEVTQTPSHQVTQMGQEVILRCVPISNHLYFYWYRQILGQKVEFLVSFYNNEISEKSEIFDDQFSVERPDGSNFTLKIRSTKLEDSAMYFCASGPEASTDTQYFGPGTRLTVL.

The chain recombines TRBV11-2 with TRBJ2-7; 8 nucleotides agree with TRBD2. CDR1 SGHAT and CDR2 FQNNGV come from the germline V gene. The CDR3 runs to 16 residues. V shed 5 bases, J shed 0 bases, and the junction held 9 bases outside the gene matches. The chain's CDR3 is CASSRSGLESSYEQYF. The CDR3 bases are TGTGCCAGCAGCCGATCGGGACTAGAGAGCTCCTACGAGCAGTACTTC.

This clonotype was picked up many times. The chain employs TRBV11-2 and TRBJ2-3, with 12 bases matching TRBD2. Germline-derived CDR1 and CDR2 are SGHAT and FQNNGV. V lost 2 bases to trimming and J lost 4 bases; unmatched junction nucleotides: 13. The CDR3 covers 19 residues. The CDR3 loop reads CASSLLPWTSGTGADTQYF. CDR3 coding DNA: TGTGCCAGCAGCTTACTTCCATGGACTAGCGGGACGGGTGCAGATACGCAGTATTTT.

The chain carries TRBV20-1 and TRBJ2-1; D remains ambiguous. Germline V gene sequence: CDR1 DFQATT, CDR2 SNEGSKA (reference sequence). This CDR3 region has 12 residues. V lost 6 bases and J 8 bases, leaving 14 bases between the germline ends. The CDR3 loop is CSAPDRRDEQFF. The CDR3, as DNA: TGCAGTGCCCCCGACCGTAGAGATGAGCAGTTCTTC.

This clonotype appeared a few times. The V call is TRBV10-3, the J call TRBJ1-6; D gene ambiguous. The CDR3 is 13 amino acids. Germline V gene lookup returns CDR1 ENHRY and CDR2 SYGVKD. Trimming took off 6 bases at V and 9 bases at J, with 12 bases between the two ends. The CDR3 protein is CAIRSEESSPLHF. CDR3 DNA: TGTGCCATCAGGTCTGAAGAATCTTCACCCCTCCACTTT.